The source of this T cell receptor beta chain is a study of blood T cell repertoires in COVID-19. About the research overall: Samples taken during acute and convalescent COVID-19 were collected in the United States, Italy and Spain. PBMCs, B-cell-depleted T cells, or T cells provided the cDNA or gDNA that made up the material.

Germline CDR1 is ENHRY and CDR2 is SYGVKD. The CDR3 contains 20 residues. J lost 4 bases, V lost 2 bases, and 16 bases had no gene match. In the original workflow: For nucleated cells, counts were estimated from reference gene primer amplification. Assay: immunoSEQ multiplex PCR; the TCRdb copy retains only in-frame clones and omits some. V, J and clone size reflect that table, while D and trimming were determined from the DNA. The table has 200,000 to 250,000 clones, about 83% seen once. This chain links TRBV10-3 with TRBJ2-1, with TRBD2 matching over 11 bases. Sequences were obtained from peripheral blood. The source is a man aged 45 to 65 with active or convalescent COVID-19. CDR3 loop: CAISEITGLAAQKTYNEQFF. The CDR3 nucleotides read TGTGCCATCAGTGAGATAACGGGACTAGCGGCACAAAAGACATACAATGAGCAGTTCTTC.